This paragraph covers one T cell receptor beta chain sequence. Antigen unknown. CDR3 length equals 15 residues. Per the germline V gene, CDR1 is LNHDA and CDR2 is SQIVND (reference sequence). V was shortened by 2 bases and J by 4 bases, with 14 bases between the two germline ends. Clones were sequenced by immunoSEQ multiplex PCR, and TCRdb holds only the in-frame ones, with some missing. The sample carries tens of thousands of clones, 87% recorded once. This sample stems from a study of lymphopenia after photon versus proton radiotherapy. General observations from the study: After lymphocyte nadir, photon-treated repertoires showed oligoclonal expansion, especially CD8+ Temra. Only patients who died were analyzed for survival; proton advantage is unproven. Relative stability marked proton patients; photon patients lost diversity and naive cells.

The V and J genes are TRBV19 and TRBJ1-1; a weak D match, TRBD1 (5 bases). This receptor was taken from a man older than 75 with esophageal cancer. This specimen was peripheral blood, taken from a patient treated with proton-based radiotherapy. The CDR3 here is CASSIHSWGSTEAFF. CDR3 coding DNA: TGTGCCAGTAGTATACACTCGTGGGGGTCCACTGAAGCTTTCTTT. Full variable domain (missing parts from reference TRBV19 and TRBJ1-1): DGGITQSPKYLFRKEGQNVTLSCEQNLNHDAMYWYRQDPGQGLRLIYYSQIVNDFQKGDIAEGYSVSREKKESFPLTVTSAQKNPTAFYLCASSIHSWGSTEAFFGQGTRLTVV.